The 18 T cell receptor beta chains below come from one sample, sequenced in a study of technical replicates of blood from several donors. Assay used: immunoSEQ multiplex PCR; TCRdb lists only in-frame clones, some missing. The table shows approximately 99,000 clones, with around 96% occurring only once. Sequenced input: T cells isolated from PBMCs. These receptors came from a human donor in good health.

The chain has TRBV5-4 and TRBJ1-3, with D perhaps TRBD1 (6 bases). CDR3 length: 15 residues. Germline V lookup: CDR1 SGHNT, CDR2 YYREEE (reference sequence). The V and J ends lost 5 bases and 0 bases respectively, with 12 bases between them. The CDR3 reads CASRPGVGSGNTIYF. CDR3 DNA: TGTGCCAGCAGACCAGGGGTAGGCTCTGGAAACACCATATATTTT. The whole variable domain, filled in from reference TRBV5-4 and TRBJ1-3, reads ETGVTQSPTHLIKTRGQQVTLRCSSQSGHNTVSWYQQALGQGPQFIFQYYREEENGRGNFPPRFSGLQFPNYSSELNVNALELDDSALYLCASRPGVGSGNTIYFGEGSWLTVV.

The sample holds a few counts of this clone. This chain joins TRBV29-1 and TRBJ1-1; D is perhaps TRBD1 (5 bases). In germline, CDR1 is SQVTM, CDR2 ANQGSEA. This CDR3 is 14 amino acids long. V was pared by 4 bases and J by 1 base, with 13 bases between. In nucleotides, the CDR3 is TGCAGCGTTGGTATTCCCGGACAGAACACTGAAGCTTTCTTT. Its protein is CSVGIPGQNTEAFF. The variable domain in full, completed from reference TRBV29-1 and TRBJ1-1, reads SAVISQKPSRDICQRGTSLTIQCQVDSQVTMMFWYRQQPGQSLTLIATANQGSEATYESGFVIDKFPISRPNLTFSTLTVSNMSPEDSSIYLCSVGIPGQNTEAFFGQGTRLTVV.

The chain's CDR3 is CASRGTGTGNTGELFF. The CDR3 nucleotides read TGTGCCAGCAGAGGGACGGGGACAGGGAACACCGGGGAGCTGTTTTTT. The chain combines TRBV7-9 with TRBJ2-2; TRBD1 matches at 8 bases. The CDR3 is 16 amino acids. In germline, CDR1 is SEHNR, CDR2 FQNEAQ (reference sequence). V trimming: 6 bases; J trimming: 1 base; junction bases outside the gene matches: 7.

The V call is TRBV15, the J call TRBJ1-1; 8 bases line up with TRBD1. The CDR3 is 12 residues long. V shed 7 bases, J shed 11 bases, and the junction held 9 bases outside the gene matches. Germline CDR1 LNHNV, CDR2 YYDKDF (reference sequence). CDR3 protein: CATKGQGLGAFF. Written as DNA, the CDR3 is TGTGCCACCAAAGGACAGGGCCTTGGGGCTTTCTTT. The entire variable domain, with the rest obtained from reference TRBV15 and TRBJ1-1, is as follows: DAMVIQNPRYQVTQFGKPVTLSCSQTLNHNVMYWYQQKSSQAPKLLFHYYDKDFNNEADTPDNFQSRRPNTSFCFLDIRSPGLGDTAMYLCATKGQGLGAFFGQGTRLTVV.

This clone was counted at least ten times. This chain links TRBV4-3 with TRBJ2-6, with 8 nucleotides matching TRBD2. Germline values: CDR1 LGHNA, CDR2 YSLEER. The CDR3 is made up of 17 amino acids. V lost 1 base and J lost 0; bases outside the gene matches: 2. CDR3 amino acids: CASSQGTSSSGANVLTF. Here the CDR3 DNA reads TGCGCCAGCAGCCAAGGGACTAGCAGCTCTGGGGCCAACGTCCTGACTTTC.

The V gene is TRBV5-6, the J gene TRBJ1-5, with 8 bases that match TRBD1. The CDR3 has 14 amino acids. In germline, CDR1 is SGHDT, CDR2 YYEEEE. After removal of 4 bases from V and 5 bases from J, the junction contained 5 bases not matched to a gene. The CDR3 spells CASSPQGGHQPQHF. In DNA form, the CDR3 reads TGTGCCAGCAGCCCACAGGGGGGGCATCAGCCCCAGCATTTT.

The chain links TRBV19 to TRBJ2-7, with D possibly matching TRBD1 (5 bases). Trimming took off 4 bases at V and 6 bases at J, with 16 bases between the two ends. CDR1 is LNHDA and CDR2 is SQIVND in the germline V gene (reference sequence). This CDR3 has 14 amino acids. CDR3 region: CASSSLGEGVEQYF. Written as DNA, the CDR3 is TGTGCCAGTAGTAGCTTAGGGGAAGGGGTCGAGCAGTACTTC.

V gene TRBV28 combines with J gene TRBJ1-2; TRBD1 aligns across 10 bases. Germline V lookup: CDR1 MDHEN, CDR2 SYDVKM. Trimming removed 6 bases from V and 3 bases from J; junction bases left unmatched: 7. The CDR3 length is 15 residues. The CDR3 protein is CASRRGQGTYYGYTF. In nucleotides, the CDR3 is TGTGCCAGCAGGAGGGGACAGGGGACGTACTATGGCTACACCTTC.

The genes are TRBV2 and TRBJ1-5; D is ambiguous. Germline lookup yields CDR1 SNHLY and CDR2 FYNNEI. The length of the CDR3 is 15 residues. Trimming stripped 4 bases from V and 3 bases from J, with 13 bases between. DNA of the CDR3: TGTGCCAGCAGTGGTGAAGCTACCTTCAATCAGCCCCAGCATTTT. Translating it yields CASSGEATFNQPQHF.

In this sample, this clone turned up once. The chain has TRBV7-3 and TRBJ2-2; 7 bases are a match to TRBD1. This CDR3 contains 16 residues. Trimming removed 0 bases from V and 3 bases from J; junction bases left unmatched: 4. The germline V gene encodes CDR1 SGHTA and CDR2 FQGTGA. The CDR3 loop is CASSLTGGVDTGELFF. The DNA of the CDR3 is TGTGCCAGCAGCTTAACAGGGGGCGTCGACACCGGGGAGCTGTTTTTT. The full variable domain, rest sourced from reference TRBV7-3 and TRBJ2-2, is GAGVSQTPSNKVTEKGKYVELRCDPISGHTALYWYRQSLGQGPEFLIYFQGTGAADDSGLPNDRFFAVRPEGSVSTLKIQRTERGDSAVYLCASSLTGGVDTGELFFGEGSRLTVL.

CDR3 DNA sequence: TGTGCCACCAGCGCGGAAATATCGCGGCGGGACCCCTACGAGCAGTACTTC. Amino acid sequence: CATSAEISRRDPYEQYF. The rearrangement links TRBV15 to TRBJ2-7, with D perhaps TRBD2 (6 bases). The CDR3 totals 17 residues. CDR1 and CDR2 from the germline V gene are LNHNV and YYDKDF (reference sequence). Trimming cost V 5 bases and J 2 bases, with 22 bases left between them.

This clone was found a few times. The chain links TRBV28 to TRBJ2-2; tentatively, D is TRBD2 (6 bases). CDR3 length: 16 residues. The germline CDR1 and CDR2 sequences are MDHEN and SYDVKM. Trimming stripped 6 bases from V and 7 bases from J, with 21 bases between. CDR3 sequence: CASSFARWGDDGELFF. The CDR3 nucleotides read TGTGCCAGCAGCTTCGCAAGATGGGGGGACGACGGGGAGCTGTTTTTT. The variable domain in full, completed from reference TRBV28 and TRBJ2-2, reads DVKVTQSSRYLVKRTGEKVFLECVQDMDHENMFWYRQDPGLGLRLIYFSYDVKMKEKGDIPEGYSVSREKKERFSLILESASTNQTSMYLCASSFARWGDDGELFFGEGSRLTVL.

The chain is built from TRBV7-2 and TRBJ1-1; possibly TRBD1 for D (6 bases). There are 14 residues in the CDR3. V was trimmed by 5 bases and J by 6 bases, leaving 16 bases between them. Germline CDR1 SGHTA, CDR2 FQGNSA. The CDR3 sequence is CASSVQGFRSEAFF. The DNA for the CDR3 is TGTGCCAGCAGCGTACAGGGTTTCCGCTCTGAAGCTTTCTTT.

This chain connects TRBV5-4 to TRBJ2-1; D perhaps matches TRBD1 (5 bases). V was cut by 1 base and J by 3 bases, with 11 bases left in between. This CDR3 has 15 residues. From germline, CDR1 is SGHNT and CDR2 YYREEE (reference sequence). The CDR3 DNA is TGTGCCAGCAGCTTGAATCCGCAGGGCTACAATGAGCAGTTCTTC. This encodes CASSLNPQGYNEQFF.

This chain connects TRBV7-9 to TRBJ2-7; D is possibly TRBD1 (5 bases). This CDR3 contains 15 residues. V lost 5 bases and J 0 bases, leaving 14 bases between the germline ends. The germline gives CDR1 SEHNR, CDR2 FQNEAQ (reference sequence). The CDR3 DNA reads TGTGCCAGCAGCCAAACAGGCTACTTCTCCTACGAGCAGTACTTC. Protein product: CASSQTGYFSYEQYF.

Written as DNA, the CDR3 is TGTGCCAGCAGCTACTCAGGGGGACCTAGAAACACCATATATTTT. Residues: CASSYSGGPRNTIYF. The chain carries TRBV11-2 and TRBJ1-3; 7 bases align to TRBD1. The V gene end was trimmed by 4 bases and the J gene end by 5 bases; junction bases not matched to a gene: 8. This CDR3 has 15 amino acids. Germline V gene lookup returns CDR1 SGHAT and CDR2 FQNNGV.

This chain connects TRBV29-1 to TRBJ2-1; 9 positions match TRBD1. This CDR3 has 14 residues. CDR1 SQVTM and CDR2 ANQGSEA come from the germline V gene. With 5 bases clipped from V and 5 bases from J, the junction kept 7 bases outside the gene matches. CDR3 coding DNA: TGCAGCGTTTCAACGGGACAGGGAGACAATGAGCAGTTCTTC. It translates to CSVSTGQGDNEQFF.

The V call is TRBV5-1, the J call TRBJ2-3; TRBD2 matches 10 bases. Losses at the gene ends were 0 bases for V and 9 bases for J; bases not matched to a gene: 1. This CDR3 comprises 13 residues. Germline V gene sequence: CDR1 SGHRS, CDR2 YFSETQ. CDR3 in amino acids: CASSLASGSTQYF. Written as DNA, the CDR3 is TGCGCCAGCAGCTTGGCTAGCGGGAGCACGCAGTATTTT. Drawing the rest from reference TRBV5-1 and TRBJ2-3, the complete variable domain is KAGVTQTPRYLIKTRGQQVTLSCSPISGHRSVSWYQQTPGQGLQFLFEYFSETQRNKGNFPGRFSGRQFSNSRSEMNVSTLELGDSALYLCASSLASGSTQYFGPGTRLTVL.